This T cell receptor beta chain was profiled in a study of human T cells and chemical hapten exposure. Regarding the study as a whole: There were significantly more large CDR3 similarity clusters among expanded TCRs than among controls. There was alopecia in the donors, so their immune response may differ from that of healthy people.

This sample's time point: pre-sensitization, week 0. Treatment described: therapeutic diphenylcyclopropenone sensitization with weekly scalp DPC. TCRdb passed the RACE reads through MiXCR, listing each CDR3 protein once. Found here are 300,000 to 400,000 distinct CDR3 sequences, roughly 5% of them singletons; the top ten hold 2.5% to 3%. This clonotype was detected many times. The antigen remains undetermined. The source material was whole blood, sampled in connection with sensitization to the hapten diphenylcyclopropenone (DPC). This receptor was identified in a woman aged 45-60 years with alopecia areata. Some clones in this sample may be carry-over from other donors' samples.

The CDR3 DNA follows: TGTGCCAGCAGTCGGACAGGGGATAGCAATCAGCCCCAGCATTTT. Translating gives CASSRTGDSNQPQHF. This chain uses TRBV6-2 or TRBV6-3 with TRBJ1-5, with 9 bases that match TRBD1. J gave up 0 bases and V 5 bases, and 2 bases lay outside the gene matches. Germline V gene data show CDR1 as MNHEY and CDR2 as SVGEGT. This CDR3 has 15 amino acids.